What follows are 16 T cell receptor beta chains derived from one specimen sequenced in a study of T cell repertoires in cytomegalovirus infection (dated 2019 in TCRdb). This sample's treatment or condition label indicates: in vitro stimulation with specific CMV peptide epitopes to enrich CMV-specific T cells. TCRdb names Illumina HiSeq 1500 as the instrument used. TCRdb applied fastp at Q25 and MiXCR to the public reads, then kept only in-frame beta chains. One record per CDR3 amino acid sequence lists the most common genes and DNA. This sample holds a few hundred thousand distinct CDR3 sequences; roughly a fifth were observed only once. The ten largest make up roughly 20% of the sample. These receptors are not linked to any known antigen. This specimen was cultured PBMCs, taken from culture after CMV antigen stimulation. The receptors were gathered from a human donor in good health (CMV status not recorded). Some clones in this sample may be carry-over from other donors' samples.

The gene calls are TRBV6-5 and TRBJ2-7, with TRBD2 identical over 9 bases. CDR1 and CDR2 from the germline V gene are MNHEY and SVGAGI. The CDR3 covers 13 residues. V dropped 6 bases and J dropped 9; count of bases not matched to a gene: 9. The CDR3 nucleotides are TGTGCCAGCAGCCGGCGGGGGGGTAGCGTGCAGTACTTC. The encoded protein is CASSRRGGSVQYF.

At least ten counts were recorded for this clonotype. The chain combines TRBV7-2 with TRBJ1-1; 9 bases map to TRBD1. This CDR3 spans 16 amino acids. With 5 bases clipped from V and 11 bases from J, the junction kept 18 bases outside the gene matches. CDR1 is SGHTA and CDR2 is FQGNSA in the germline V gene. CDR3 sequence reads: CASSISRGQGSVAAFF. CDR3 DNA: TGTGCCAGCAGCATATCTCGGGGACAGGGTTCGGTCGCGGCTTTCTTT.

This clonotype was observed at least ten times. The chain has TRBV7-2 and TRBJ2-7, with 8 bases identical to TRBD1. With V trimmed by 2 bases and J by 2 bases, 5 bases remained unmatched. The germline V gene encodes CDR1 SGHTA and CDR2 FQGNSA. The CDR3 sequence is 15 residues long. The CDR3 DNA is TGTGCCAGCAGCTTACAGGGGGCCAGCGCCTACGAGCAGTACGTC. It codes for CASSLQGASAYEQYV.

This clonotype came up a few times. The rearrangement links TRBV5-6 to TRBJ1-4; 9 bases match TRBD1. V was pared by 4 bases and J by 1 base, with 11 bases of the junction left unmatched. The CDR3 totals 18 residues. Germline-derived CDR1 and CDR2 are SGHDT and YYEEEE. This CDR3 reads CASSGGTGWQKTNEKLFF. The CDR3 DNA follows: TGTGCCAGCAGCGGGGGGACAGGGTGGCAGAAAACTAATGAAAAACTGTTTTTT.

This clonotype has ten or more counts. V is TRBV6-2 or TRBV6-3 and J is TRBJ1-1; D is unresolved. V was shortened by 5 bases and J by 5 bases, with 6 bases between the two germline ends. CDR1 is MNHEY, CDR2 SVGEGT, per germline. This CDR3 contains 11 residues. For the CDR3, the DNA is TGTGCCAGCAGTCGCAGGACTGAAGCTTTCTTT. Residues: CASSRRTEAFF.

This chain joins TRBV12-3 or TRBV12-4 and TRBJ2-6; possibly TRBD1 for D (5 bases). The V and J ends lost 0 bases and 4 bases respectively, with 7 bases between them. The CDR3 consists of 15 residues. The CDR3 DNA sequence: TGTGCCAGCAGTTTAGCAGGGGTCGGGGCCAACGTCCTGACTTTC. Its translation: CASSLAGVGANVLTF.

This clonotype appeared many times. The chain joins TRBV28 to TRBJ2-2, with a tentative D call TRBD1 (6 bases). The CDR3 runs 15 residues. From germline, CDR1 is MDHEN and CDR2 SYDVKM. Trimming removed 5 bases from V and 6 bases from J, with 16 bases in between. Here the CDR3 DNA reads TGTGCCAGCAGTCGATATCGTGGACAGCCCGGGGAGCTGTTTTTT. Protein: CASSRYRGQPGELFF.

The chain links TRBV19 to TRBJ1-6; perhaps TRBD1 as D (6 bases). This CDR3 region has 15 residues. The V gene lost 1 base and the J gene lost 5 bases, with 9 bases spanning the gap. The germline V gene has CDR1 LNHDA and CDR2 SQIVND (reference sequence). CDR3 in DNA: TGTGCCAGTAGTATAGCGGGACAAGATAATTCACCCCTCCACTTT. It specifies CASSIAGQDNSPLHF.

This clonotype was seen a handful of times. CDR3 nucleotides: TGTGCCAGCAGCTTAAACAGGGGAAGTTCACCCCTCCACTTT. Its protein is CASSLNRGSSPLHF. V and J are TRBV11-2 and TRBJ1-6; 7 positions agree with TRBD1. Germline CDR1 is SGHAT and CDR2 is FQNNGV. The CDR3 extends over 14 amino acids. Trimming removed 2 bases from V and 9 bases from J; junction bases left unmatched: 4.

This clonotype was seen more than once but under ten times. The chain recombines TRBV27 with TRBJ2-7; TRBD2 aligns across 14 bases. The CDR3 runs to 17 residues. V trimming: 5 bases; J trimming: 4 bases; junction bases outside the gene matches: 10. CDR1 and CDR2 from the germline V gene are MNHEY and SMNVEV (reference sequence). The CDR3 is CASSPRLAGGLLYEQYV. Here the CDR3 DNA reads TGTGCCAGCAGTCCAAGACTAGCGGGAGGGCTCTTGTACGAGCAGTACGTC.

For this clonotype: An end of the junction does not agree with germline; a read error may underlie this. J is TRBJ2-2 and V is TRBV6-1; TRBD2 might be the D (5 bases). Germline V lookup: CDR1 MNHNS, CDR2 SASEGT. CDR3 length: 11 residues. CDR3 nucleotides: TGTGCCAGCAGTCATACCGGGGAGCTGGTTTTT. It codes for CASSHTGELVF.

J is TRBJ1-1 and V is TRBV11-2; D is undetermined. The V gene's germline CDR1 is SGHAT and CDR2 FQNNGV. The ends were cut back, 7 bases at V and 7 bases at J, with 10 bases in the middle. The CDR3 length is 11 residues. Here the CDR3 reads CASNEFYEAFF. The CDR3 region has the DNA TGTGCCAGCAACGAATTTTATGAAGCTTTCTTT.

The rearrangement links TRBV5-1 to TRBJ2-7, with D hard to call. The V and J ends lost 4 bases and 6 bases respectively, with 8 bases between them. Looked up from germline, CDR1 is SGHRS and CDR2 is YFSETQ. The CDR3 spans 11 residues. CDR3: CASSPSSEQYF. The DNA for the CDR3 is TGCGCCAGCAGCCCCAGCTCCGAGCAGTACTTC.

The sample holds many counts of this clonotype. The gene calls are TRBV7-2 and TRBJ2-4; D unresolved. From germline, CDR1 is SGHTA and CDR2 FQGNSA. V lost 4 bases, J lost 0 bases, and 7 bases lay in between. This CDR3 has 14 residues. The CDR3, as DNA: TGTGCCAGCAGCTCGACAAGAGCCAAAAACATTCAGTACTTC. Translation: CASSSTRAKNIQYF.

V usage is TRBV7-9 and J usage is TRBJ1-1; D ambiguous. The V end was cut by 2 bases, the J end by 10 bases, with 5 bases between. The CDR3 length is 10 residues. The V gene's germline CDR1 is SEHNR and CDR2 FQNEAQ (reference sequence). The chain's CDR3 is CASSLSRAFF. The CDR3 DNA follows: TGTGCCAGCAGCTTATCGCGAGCTTTCTTT.

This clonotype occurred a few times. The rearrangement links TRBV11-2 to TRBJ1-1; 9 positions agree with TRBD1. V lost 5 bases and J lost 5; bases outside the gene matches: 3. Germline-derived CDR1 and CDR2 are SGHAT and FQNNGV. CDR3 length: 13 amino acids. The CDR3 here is CASSNRGRTEAFF. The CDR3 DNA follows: TGTGCCAGCAGCAACAGGGGGCGAACTGAAGCTTTCTTT.